The next 22 T cell receptor beta chains were all read from a single sample in a study of vaccination effects on CD4 cells after COVID-19. Antigens of these TCRs are unknown. Pools of viral peptides were used by the ViraFEST assay to expand antigen-specific CD4+ T cells ahead of sequencing. After less than 11 days in culture, the CD4+ T cells were isolated. This individual contracted SARS-CoV-2 between March and December 2020, as verified by PCR. Participants were given two doses of BNT162b2 or mRNA-1273 vaccine. The protocol was immunoSEQ multiplex PCR, while the TCRdb copy is restricted to in-frame clones and leaves out a portion. This sample has 15,000 or so clones, with roughly 80% found just once. Here the sequenced sample was CD4+ T cells from PBMCs cultured with SARS-CoV-2 spike peptides, taken after COVID-19 vaccination. Source of these receptors: a human donor who had a prior SARS-CoV-2 infection.

DNA for the CDR3: TGTGCCAGCAGTCTGACGACCGCTAACTATGGCTACACCTTC. Translating gives CASSLTTANYGYTF. J is TRBJ1-2 and V is TRBV28, with D hard to call. Germline CDR1 and CDR2: MDHEN and SYDVKM. The CDR3 has 14 amino acids. V shed 5 bases and J shed 0 bases, with 10 bases lying between them.

The chain employs TRBV2 and TRBJ1-4, with D perhaps TRBD1 (5 bases). CDR1 is SNHLY, CDR2 FYNNEI, per germline. Trimming pared 3 bases from V and 5 bases from J, leaving 10 bases between. The CDR3 sequence is 14 residues long. The chain's CDR3 is CASSEGRRNEKLFF. The CDR3 nucleotides read TGTGCCAGCAGTGAGGGACGACGAAATGAAAAACTGTTTTTT.

The V gene is TRBV3-1 (or the pseudogene TRBV3-2), the J gene TRBJ2-3; tentatively, D is TRBD2 (5 bases). V was cut by 4 bases and J by 3 bases, with 11 bases left in between. The CDR3 sequence is 14 residues long. Germline V gene lookup returns CDR1 LGHDT and CDR2 YNNKEL (reference sequence). The CDR3 region is CASSPLAPTDTQYF. The DNA of the CDR3 is TGTGCCAGCAGCCCCCTAGCCCCGACAGATACGCAGTATTTT.

The CDR3 protein is CASSVPRGTSSYNEQFF. Written as DNA, the CDR3 is TGTGCCAGCAGCGTCCCGAGGGGCACGAGCTCCTACAATGAGCAGTTCTTC. This chain connects TRBV7-9 to TRBJ2-1; D is tentatively TRBD1 or TRBD2 (5 bases each). The CDR3 covers 17 residues. The ends were cut back, 5 bases at V and 0 bases at J, with 17 bases in the middle. From germline, CDR1 is SEHNR and CDR2 FQNEAQ (reference sequence).

This rearrangement joins TRBV9 to TRBJ2-1, with TRBD2 identical over 10 bases. V was pared by 2 bases and J by 8 bases, with 10 bases of the junction left unmatched. Germline V CDR1 and CDR2: SGDLS, YYNGEE. The CDR3 sequence is 16 residues long. CDR3 sequence reads: CASSVTPSGSQDEQFF. In nucleotides, the CDR3 is TGTGCCAGCAGCGTTACCCCTAGCGGGAGCCAGGATGAGCAGTTCTTC.

V is TRBV30 and J is TRBJ1-4; 9 nucleotides agree with TRBD1. This CDR3 contains 13 residues. The J segment lost 8 bases and the V segment lost 1 base, leaving 2 bases of the junction unmatched. Germline-derived CDR1 and CDR2 are GTSNPN and SVGIG (reference sequence). DNA of the CDR3: TGTGCCTGGAGTGCCACAGGGGGCGAAAAACTGTTTTTT. Encoded protein: CAWSATGGEKLFF.

The chain carries TRBV2 and TRBJ1-2; D possibly corresponds to TRBD1 (5 bases). The CDR3 totals 14 residues. CDR1 SNHLY and CDR2 FYNNEI come from the germline V gene. Trimming removed 7 bases from V and 3 bases from J, with 15 bases in between. CDR3 sequence (DNA): TGTGCCAGCATTCTCGGGGCATTCCACTATGGCTACACCTTC. The encoded protein is CASILGAFHYGYTF.

The chain carries TRBV9 and TRBJ2-1; 7 positions match TRBD2. With 4 bases clipped from V and 2 bases from J, the junction kept 6 bases outside the gene matches. In germline, CDR1 is SGDLS, CDR2 YYNGEE. This CDR3 contains 15 residues. The CDR3 DNA reads TGTGCCAGCAGCCCAATGGGGGGGACCTACAATGAGCAGTTCTTC. Translating it yields CASSPMGGTYNEQFF.

This clone occurred a few times. The chain links TRBV2 to TRBJ2-5; D unclear. Per germline, CDR1 SNHLY and CDR2 FYNNEI. V lost 6 bases and J lost 0, with 5 bases in between. The CDR3 totals 12 residues. The CDR3, as DNA: TGTGCCAGCAGCGTGTACCAAGAGACCCAGTACTTC. It encodes CASSVYQETQYF. The full variable domain, in which reference TRBV2 and TRBJ2-5 provide the parts outside the CDR3, is EPEVTQTPSHQVTQMGQEVILRCVPISNHLYFYWYRQILGQKVEFLVSFYNNEISEKSEIFDDQFSVERPDGSNFTLKIRSTKLEDSAMYFCASSVYQETQYFGPGTRLLVL.

The chain combines TRBV13 with TRBJ2-1; D possibly corresponds to TRBD2 (7 bases). The ends were cut back, 1 base at V and 7 bases at J, with 17 bases in the middle. This CDR3 is built from 16 residues. The germline V gene encodes CDR1 PRHDT and CDR2 FYEKMQ (reference sequence). This chain's CDR3 is CASSLVWRGGRNEQFF. The CDR3 DNA reads TGTGCCAGCAGCTTAGTATGGAGGGGGGGCAGGAATGAGCAGTTCTTC.

The V gene is TRBV6-5, the J gene TRBJ1-3, with a possible D match to TRBD1 (5 bases). V was shortened by 1 base and J by 0 bases, with 10 bases between the two germline ends. Germline loops: CDR1 MNHEY, CDR2 SVGAGI. The length of the CDR3 is 16 residues. CDR3 sequence (DNA): TGTGCCAGCAGTTACTTTCTGGGACTCTCTGGAAACACCATATATTTT. Translating it yields CASSYFLGLSGNTIYF.

This chain joins TRBV29-1 and TRBJ2-3, with 8 nucleotides matching TRBD2. The CDR3 runs 13 residues. V trimming: 7 bases; J trimming: 1 base; junction bases outside the gene matches: 4. Germline CDR1 SQVTM, CDR2 ANQGSEA. This chain's CDR3 is CSGDSGGTDTQYF. Here the CDR3 DNA reads TGCAGCGGGGATAGCGGGGGCACAGATACGCAGTATTTT.

This chain joins TRBV7-9 and TRBJ2-2; D not resolved. V lost 5 bases, J lost 4 bases, and 20 bases lay in between. Germline CDR1 SEHNR, CDR2 FQNEAQ (reference sequence). CDR3 length: 17 residues. CDR3 sequence: CASSPLGGWYVTGELFF. CDR3 DNA sequence: TGTGCCAGCAGCCCCCTGGGCGGCTGGTATGTCACCGGGGAGCTGTTTTTT.

This chain joins TRBV20-1 and TRBJ1-2, with D unclear. Germline values: CDR1 DFQATT, CDR2 SNEGSKA (reference sequence). Trimming shortened V by 3 bases and J by 8 bases, and 10 bases separated the two germline ends. The CDR3 loop spans 11 amino acids. The CDR3 protein is CSARTAGGYTF. The CDR3 DNA reads as TGCAGTGCTAGGACTGCGGGGGGCTACACCTTC.

This chain links TRBV12-3 or TRBV12-4 with TRBJ1-1; D is perhaps TRBD1 (6 bases). The V end was cut by 2 bases, the J end by 11 bases, with 15 bases between. The CDR3 loop spans 13 amino acids. The CDR3, as DNA: TGTGCCAGCAGTTTAACAGGGACGGCGGATGCTTTCTTT. This translates into CASSLTGTADAFF.

This clone was observed a handful of times. This sequence joins TRBV7-8 and TRBJ2-7; TRBD1 matches 9 bases. The germline V gene encodes CDR1 SGHVS and CDR2 FQNEAQ. This CDR3 region has 22 residues. Trimming cost V 1 base and J 4 bases; bases outside gene matches: 26. The CDR3 DNA reads as TGTGCCAGCAGCTTAGGGTACCTGCGGACAGGGGTTTTAGACGACCTAGAGTACGAGCAGTACTTC. This codes for CASSLGYLRTGVLDDLEYEQYF.

This clone is termed medium-sized (0.01 to 0.1%). This rearrangement joins TRBV9 to TRBJ2-3; the match to TRBD2 covers 10 bases. Trimming at V came to 1 base and at J to 4 bases, leaving 3 bases not matched to a gene. The CDR3 totals 15 residues. Germline CDR1 is SGDLS and CDR2 is YYNGEE. CDR3 sequence (DNA): TGTGCCAGCAGCGTAAGCGGGAGGGCCCCAGATACGCAGTATTTT. Residues: CASSVSGRAPDTQYF.

The chain has TRBV27 and TRBJ2-7, with no clear D. CDR1 and CDR2 from the germline V gene are MNHEY and SMNVEV (reference sequence). CDR3 length: 17 amino acids. The V gene lost 5 bases and the J gene lost 6 bases, with 26 bases spanning the gap. In nucleotides, the CDR3 is TGTGCCAGCAGTACCGGACGAAAACGTGGGCATTTCTGCGAGCAGTACTTC. Its protein product is CASSTGRKRGHFCEQYF.

The chain carries TRBV4-3 and TRBJ2-3, with D uncertain. The CDR3 runs 18 residues. The V gene lost 2 bases and the J gene lost 2 bases, with 20 bases spanning the gap. Germline CDR1 and CDR2: LGHNA and YSLEER. CDR3 amino acids: CASSQSPSGLALTDTQYF. The DNA for the CDR3 is TGCGCCAGCAGCCAATCCCCTAGTGGGCTGGCGCTCACAGATACGCAGTATTTT.

CDR3 residues: CATSRELPGFRYNEQFF. The CDR3 nucleotides are TGTGCCACCAGCAGAGAACTGCCAGGGTTTCGTTACAATGAGCAGTTCTTC. The chain links TRBV15 to TRBJ2-1; perhaps TRBD1 as D (5 bases). Trimming took off 0 bases at V and 4 bases at J, with 16 bases between the two ends. The CDR3 runs to 17 residues. CDR1 is LNHNV, CDR2 YYDKDF, per germline (reference sequence).

This sequence joins TRBV6-5 and TRBJ2-5; D is unresolved. The germline CDR1 and CDR2 sequences are MNHEY and SVGAGI. The ends were cut back, 0 bases at V and 2 bases at J, with 10 bases in the middle. The CDR3 length is 15 residues. CDR3 DNA sequence: TGTGCCAGCAGTTACTCCGGGCTAGAACAAGAGACCCAGTACTTC. Its protein is CASSYSGLEQETQYF.

This clone was recorded a few times. The chain links TRBV20-1 to TRBJ1-4; D is unclear. Germline lookup yields CDR1 DFQATT and CDR2 SNEGSKA (reference sequence). The germline V and J ends were trimmed by 5 bases and 8 bases, with 9 bases remaining between them. The CDR3 totals 11 residues. As DNA, the CDR3 is TGCAGTGCTTCGAGTTGGGAAAAACTGTTTTTT. Residues: CSASSWEKLFF.